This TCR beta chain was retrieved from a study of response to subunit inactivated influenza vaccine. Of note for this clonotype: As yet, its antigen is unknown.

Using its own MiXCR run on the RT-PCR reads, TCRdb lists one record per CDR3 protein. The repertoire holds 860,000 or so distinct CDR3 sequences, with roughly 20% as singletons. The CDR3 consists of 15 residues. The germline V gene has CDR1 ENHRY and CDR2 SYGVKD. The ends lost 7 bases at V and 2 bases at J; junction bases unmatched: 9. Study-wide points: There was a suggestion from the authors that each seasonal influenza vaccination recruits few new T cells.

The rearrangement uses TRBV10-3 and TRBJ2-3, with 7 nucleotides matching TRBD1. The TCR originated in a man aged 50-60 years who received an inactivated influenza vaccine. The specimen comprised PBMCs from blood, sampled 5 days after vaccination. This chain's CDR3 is CAITHGQESTDTQYF. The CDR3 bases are TGTGCCATCACTCACGGACAGGAATCCACAGATACGCAGTATTTT.